Listed here is a single TCR beta chain. These data belong to a study of control samples from healthy donors and cancer patients. Using immunoSEQ multiplex PCR, the repertoire was profiled, and TCRdb retains in-frame clones only, with some absent. The sample includes some 200,000 clones, 75% to 95% of them seen just once. The TCR sequence derives from a woman aged 25 to 45 in good health. Material: blood.

Here the CDR3 reads CASNLGGDYGYTF. The CDR3, as DNA: TGTGCCAGCAATTTAGGGGGAGACTATGGCTACACCTTC. This sequence joins TRBV7-9 and TRBJ1-2; D is perhaps TRBD1 (6 bases). This CDR3 contains 13 residues. CDR1 SEHNR and CDR2 FQNEAQ come from the germline V gene (reference sequence). V was pared by 7 bases and J by 3 bases, with 12 bases between.